This T cell receptor (beta chain) was observed in a study of T-cell memory formation after mild COVID-19. Study context: TCR clusters mostly belonged to single donors.

With 4 bases removed from V and 0 bases from J, the gap between germline ends came to 9 bases. Germline V gene sequence: CDR1 SGHVS, CDR2 FQNEAQ. This CDR3 comprises 14 residues. 5'RACE with constant-segment primers built TCRalpha and TCRbeta cDNA libraries with UMIs. TCRdb re-called the 5' RACE reads through MiXCR, storing one row per CDR3 protein. The profile shows over 400,000 distinct CDR3 sequences, less than 25% of them singletons. This clonotype has more than one count but fewer than ten. The source is an adult woman who had mild COVID-19 (a few samples of this study predate the infection). Cell type and time point are not known. Material: PBMCs or a T cell subset sorted from them (not recorded which). This chain uses TRBV7-8 with TRBJ1-2; D is unresolved. CDR3 residues: CASSSSGTNYGYTF. The DNA of the CDR3 is TGTGCCAGCAGCTCCTCCGGTACTAACTATGGCTACACCTTC.